Reported below is one T cell receptor (beta chain). Its antigen has not been determined. The entry originates in a study of monozygotic twins with inflammatory bowel disease (dated by TCRdb to between 2017 and 2020). Regarding the research as a whole: A total of approximately 30 monozygotic twin pairs were included in the full study, comprising nine German pairs (four IBD-concordant, five IBD-discordant) and 19 IBD-discordant Danish pairs. Within discordant pairs, disease-associated traits were sought mainly by comparing IBD patients with their genetically identical healthy co-twins. Each individual had, on average, about 151 000 unique TCRalpha sequences and 181 000 unique TCRbeta sequences available for analysis. The investigation overall reported the following: IBD patients shared fewer clonotypes with other individuals than healthy twins did, most markedly in patients showing signs of disease activity. Repertoire similarity did not differ between concordant and discordant twins, possibly due to limited statistical power. Distinction between different T cell subtypes could not be achieved in the analysis. Because patients received different immunosuppressive treatments, the repertoires may have picked up extra background noise and variability between individuals. The results gave no support for a single strong signal or clonotype linked to IBD. TCRbeta repertoire diversity, by inverse Simpson index, was decreased in IBD patients compared with their healthy co-twins.

The library was prepared using 5' RACE. Each TCR library was prepared from about 3.5 ug of total RNA. For each sample, cDNA synthesis was carried out in eight separate reactions using SMARTScribe reverse transcriptase. During cDNA synthesis, unique molecular identifiers containing a 6-nucleotide sample barcode were introduced by template switching. Amplification of TCRalpha and TCRbeta cDNA involved two nested PCRs of 16 and 9 cycles, and each PCR was followed by bead purification. Before amplification, the cDNA was treated with uracil DNA-glycosylase and purified using the QIAquick PCR purification kit. In the second PCR, Illumina TruSeq-compatible adapters and sample-specific barcodes were added. Library quality and concentration were checked on TapeStation and Qubit, and libraries were pooled at around 4.9 ng each. Sequencing of pooled libraries was carried out on an Illumina HiSeq2500 single-index Rapid Run using 2 x 100 bp reads and custom sequencing primers. The authors' analysis ran thus. PCR and sequencing errors were corrected by UMI-based consensus assembly using MiGEC version 1.2.6. V(D)J alignment, clonotype assembly and CDR3 extraction were performed with MiXCR version 2.1.1. To normalise gene usage, clonotype sharing and MAIT/NKT TCR abundance, the top 1000, 10 000 and 20 000 clonotypes in each sample were analysed. After downsampling to 27 000 UMIs, diversity was calculated as the inverse Simpson index using the vegan R package. Statistical testing used paired Mann-Whitney U tests on the discordant twin pairs and applied Benjamini-Hochberg correction for multiple testing. Based on TCRdb reprocessing of the reads, there is one entry per CDR3 protein sequence, and DNA is missing. In this record, the V and J calls reflect TCRdb's handling and not the investigators' own analysis. The sample table gives approximately 160,000 distinct CDR3 sequences. Approximately 7% of the sample belongs to the ten largest clones.

CDR1 ENHRY and CDR2 SYGVKD are derived from the germline V gene. The CDR3 runs 13 amino acids, cysteine and phenylalanine included. Only the protein is available. A 2.5 ml peripheral blood sample was drawn into PAXgene tubes per donor and stored at -80°C. Without any T cell sorting, total RNA was extracted from whole blood using the PAXgene blood miRNA kit on an automated QIAcube. Peripheral blood from monozygotic twin pairs, either concordant or discordant for inflammatory bowel disease, underwent deep TCRalpha and TCRbeta repertoire profiling that used unique molecular barcoding. Smoking habits were recorded for all twin pairs, with individuals classified as current, former or never smokers.

The sequence is built from TRBV10-3 and TRBJ1-5; the D call of TRBD1 rests on TCRdb alone, since no DNA is present to check it. Sequencing was carried out using blood. This clonotype was obtained from a human donor with ulcerative colitis or Crohn's disease, or a healthy co-twin of an affected twin (not recorded which). The CDR3 is CANRGGSNQPQHF.